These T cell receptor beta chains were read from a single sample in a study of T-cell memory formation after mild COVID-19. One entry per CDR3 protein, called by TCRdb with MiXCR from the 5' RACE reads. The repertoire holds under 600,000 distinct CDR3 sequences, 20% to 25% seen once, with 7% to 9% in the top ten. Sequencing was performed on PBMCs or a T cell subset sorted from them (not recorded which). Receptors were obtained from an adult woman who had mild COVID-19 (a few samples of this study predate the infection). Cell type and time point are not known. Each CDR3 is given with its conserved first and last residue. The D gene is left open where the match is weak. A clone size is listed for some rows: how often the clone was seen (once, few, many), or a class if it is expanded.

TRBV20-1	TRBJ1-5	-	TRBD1	CSARLTGDYHQPQHF	TGCAGTGCTAGACTGACAGGGGATTATCATCAGCCCCAGCATTTT
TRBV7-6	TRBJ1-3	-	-	CASSPRRAKPNTIYF	TGTGCCAGCAGCCCCCGACGCGCAAAACCAAACACCATATATTTT
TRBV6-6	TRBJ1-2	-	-	CAAVDKAANYGYTF	TGTGCCGCCGTAGACAAGGCAGCTAACTATGGCTACACCTTC
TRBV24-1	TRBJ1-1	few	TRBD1	CATRDTGGLGTEAFF	TGTGCCACCAGGGACACAGGGGGTTTGGGCACTGAAGCTTTCTTT
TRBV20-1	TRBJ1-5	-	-	CSARRINQPQHF	TGCAGTGCGAGGAGGATTAATCAGCCCCAGCATTTT
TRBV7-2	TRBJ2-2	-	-	CASSPRSGAGELFF	TGTGCCAGCAGCCCCCGCTCGGGGGCCGGGGAGCTGTTTTTT
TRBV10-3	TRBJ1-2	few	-	CAISESGQGFSSGYTF	TGTGCCATCAGTGAGTCGGGCCAGGGGTTCTCGTCTGGCTACACCTTC
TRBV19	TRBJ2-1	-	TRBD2	CASRYSGSVYNEQFF	TGTGCCAGTAGGTATAGCGGGAGTGTCTACAATGAGCAGTTCTTC
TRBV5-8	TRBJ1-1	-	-	CASSFWEGNTEAFF	TGTGCCAGCAGCTTTTGGGAGGGAAACACTGAAGCTTTCTTT
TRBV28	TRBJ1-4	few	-	CASSFAGEKLFF	TGTGCCAGCAGTTTCGCCGGGGAAAAACTGTTTTTT
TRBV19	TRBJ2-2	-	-	CARSDRCPPNTGELFF	TGTGCCAGATCAGACAGGTGTCCACCGAACACCGGGGAGCTGTTTTTT
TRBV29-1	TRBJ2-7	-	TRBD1	CSVDGIDRGEQYF	TGCAGCGTGGATGGAATTGACAGGGGCGAGCAGTACTTC
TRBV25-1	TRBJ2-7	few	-	CASSPSLGGQADYEQYF	TGTGCCAGCAGTCCCTCGCTGGGCGGTCAGGCGGACTACGAGCAGTACTTC
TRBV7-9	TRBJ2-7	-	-	CASSFYKNEQYF	TGTGCCAGCAGCTTTTATAAAAACGAGCAGTACTTC
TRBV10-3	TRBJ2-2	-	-	CAIRTDRINTGELFF	TGTGCCATCAGGACCGACAGGATTAACACCGGGGAGCTGTTTTTT
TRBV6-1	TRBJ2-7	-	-	CASSGRVISWDEQYF	TGTGCCAGCAGTGGCCGGGTCATTTCCTGGGACGAGCAGTACTTC
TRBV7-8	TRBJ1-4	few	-	CASSLAGDEKLFF	TGTGCCAGCAGCTTAGCTGGGGATGAAAAACTGTTTTTT
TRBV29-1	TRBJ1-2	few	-	CSTSRTAGDYGYTF	TGCAGCACCAGCAGGACAGCGGGGGACTATGGCTACACCTTC
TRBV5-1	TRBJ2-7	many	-	CASSLEQGRRQYF	TGCGCCAGCAGCTTGGAACAGGGAAGGAGGCAGTACTTC
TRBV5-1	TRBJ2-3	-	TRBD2	CASSYTTSGTGLPDTQYF	TGCGCCAGCAGCTACACGACTAGCGGGACGGGCCTCCCAGATACGCAGTATTTT
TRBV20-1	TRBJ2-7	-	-	CSASASYEQYF	TGCAGTGCTAGCGCTTCCTACGAGCAGTACTTC
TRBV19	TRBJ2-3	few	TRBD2	CASSILLAGGLDTQYF	TGTGCCAGTAGTATCCTACTAGCGGGGGGGTTAGATACGCAGTATTTT
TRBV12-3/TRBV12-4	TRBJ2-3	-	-	CASSLESIYTDTQYF	TGTGCCAGCAGTTTAGAAAGTATTTACACAGATACGCAGTATTTT
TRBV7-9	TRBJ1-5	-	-	CASSAYSNQPQHF	TGTGCCAGCAGCGCTTATAGCAATCAGCCCCAGCATTTT
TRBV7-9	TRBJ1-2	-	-	CASSSQGLYGYTF	TGTGCCAGCAGCTCCCAGGGCCTCTATGGCTACACCTTC
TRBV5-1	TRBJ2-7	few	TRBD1	CASSSVAQQGAYEQYF	TGCGCCAGCAGCTCCGTCGCTCAACAGGGGGCTTATGAGCAGTACTTC
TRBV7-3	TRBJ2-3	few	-	CASSLGRPDTQYF	TGTGCCAGCAGCTTAGGTCGCCCAGATACGCAGTATTTT
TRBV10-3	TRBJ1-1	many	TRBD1	CAIRETGEITEAFF	TGTGCCATCAGGGAAACAGGGGAGATCACTGAAGCTTTCTTT
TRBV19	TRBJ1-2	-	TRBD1	CASSIEFRDRGPGYTF	TGTGCCAGTAGTATAGAATTCCGGGACAGGGGGCCTGGCTACACCTTC
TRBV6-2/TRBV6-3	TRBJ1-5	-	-	CASSYAGLSNQPQHF	TGTGCCAGCAGTTACGCAGGGTTAAGCAATCAGCCCCAGCATTTT
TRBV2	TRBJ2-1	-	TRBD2	CASSLSPPSGRAKFF	TGTGCCAGCAGTCTCAGCCCCCCTAGCGGGAGGGCCAAGTTCTTC
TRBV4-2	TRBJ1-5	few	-	CASSQENQPQHF	TGTGCCAGCAGCCAAGAGAACCAGCCCCAGCATTTT
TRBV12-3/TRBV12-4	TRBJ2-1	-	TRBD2	CASSLTSGRKGDEQFF	TGTGCCAGCAGTTTAACTAGCGGGCGGAAAGGAGATGAGCAGTTCTTC
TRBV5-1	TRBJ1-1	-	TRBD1	CASSLVGTGAGRGYTEAFF	TGCGCCAGCAGCTTGGTGGGGACAGGGGCTGGCCGGGGATACACTGAAGCTTTCTTT
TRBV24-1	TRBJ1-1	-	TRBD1	CATRQGATPEAFF	TGTGCCACCAGGCAGGGGGCGACTCCTGAAGCTTTCTTT
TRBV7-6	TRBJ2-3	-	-	CASSRAASTDTQYF	TGTGCCAGCAGTCGGGCTGCTAGCACAGATACGCAGTATTTT
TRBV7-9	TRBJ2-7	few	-	CASSPLFYQGEVSYEQYF	TGTGCCAGCAGCCCCCTATTTTATCAGGGCGAGGTATCCTACGAGCAGTACTTC
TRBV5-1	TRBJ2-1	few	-	CASSTSGADEQFF	TGCGCCAGCAGTACTAGTGGGGCCGATGAGCAGTTCTTC
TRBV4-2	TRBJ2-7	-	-	CASSQGAGLSYEQYF	TGTGCCAGCAGCCAAGGCGCGGGCCTTTCCTACGAGCAGTACTTC
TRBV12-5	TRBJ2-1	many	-	CASGLVPGPPHEQFF	TGTGCTAGTGGTTTGGTACCGGGGCCGCCCCATGAGCAGTTCTTC
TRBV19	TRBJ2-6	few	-	CASSSPGSSGANVLTF	TGTGCCAGTAGTTCCCCAGGGAGCTCTGGGGCCAACGTCCTGACTTTC
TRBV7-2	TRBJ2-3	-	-	CASSNQGYGTDTQYF	TGTGCCAGCAGCAACCAGGGCTACGGCACAGATACGCAGTATTTT
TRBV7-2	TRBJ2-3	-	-	CASISEEPVDTQYF	TGTGCCAGCATCTCCGAGGAGCCGGTAGATACGCAGTATTTT
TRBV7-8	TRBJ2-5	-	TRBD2	CASSEGTSGAPQYF	TGTGCCAGCAGCGAAGGGACTAGCGGGGCCCCCCAGTACTTC
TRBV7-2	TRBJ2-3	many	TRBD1	CASSLGQGAVDTQYF	TGTGCCAGCAGCTTAGGGCAGGGGGCCGTAGATACGCAGTATTTT
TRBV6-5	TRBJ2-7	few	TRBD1	CASRGTGVLYEQYF	TGTGCCAGCAGAGGGACAGGCGTACTCTACGAGCAGTACTTC
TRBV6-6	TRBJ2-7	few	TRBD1	CASSAPTGDSYEQYF	TGTGCCAGCAGTGCCCCGACAGGGGACTCCTACGAGCAGTACTTC
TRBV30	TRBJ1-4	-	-	CAWSHTHEKLFF	TGTGCCTGGAGTCATACCCATGAAAAACTGTTTTTT
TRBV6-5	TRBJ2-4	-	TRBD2	CASSHSGRSKNIQYF	TGTGCCAGCAGTCATAGCGGGAGGTCCAAAAACATTCAGTACTTC
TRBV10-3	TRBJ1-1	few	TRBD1	CAISRQGGTEAFF	TGTGCCATCAGTCGACAGGGGGGGACTGAAGCTTTCTTT